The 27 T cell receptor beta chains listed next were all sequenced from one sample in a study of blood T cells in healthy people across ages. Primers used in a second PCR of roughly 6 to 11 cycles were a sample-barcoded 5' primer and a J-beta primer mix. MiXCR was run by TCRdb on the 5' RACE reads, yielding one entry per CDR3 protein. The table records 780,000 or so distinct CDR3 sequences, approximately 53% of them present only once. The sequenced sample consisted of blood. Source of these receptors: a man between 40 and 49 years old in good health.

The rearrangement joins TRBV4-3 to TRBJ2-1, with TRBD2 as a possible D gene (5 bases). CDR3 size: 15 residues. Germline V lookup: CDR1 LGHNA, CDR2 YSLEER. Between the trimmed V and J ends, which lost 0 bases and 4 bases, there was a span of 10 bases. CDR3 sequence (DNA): TGCGCCAGCAGCCAAGATAGCGCAGATTACAATGAGCAGTTCTTC. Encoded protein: CASSQDSADYNEQFF.

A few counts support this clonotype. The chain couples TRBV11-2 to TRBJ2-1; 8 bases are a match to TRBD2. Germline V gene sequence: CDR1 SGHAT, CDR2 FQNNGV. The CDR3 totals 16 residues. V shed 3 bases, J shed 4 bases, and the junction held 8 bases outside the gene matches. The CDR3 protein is CASSFDGRASYNEQFF. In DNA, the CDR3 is TGTGCCAGCAGCTTTGACGGGAGGGCCAGTTACAATGAGCAGTTCTTC. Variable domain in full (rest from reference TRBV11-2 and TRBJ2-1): EAGVAQSPRYKIIEKRQSVAFWCNPISGHATLYWYQQILGQGPKLLIQFQNNGVVDDSQLPKDRFSAERLKGVDSTLKIQPAKLEDSAVYLCASSFDGRASYNEQFFGPGTRLTVL.

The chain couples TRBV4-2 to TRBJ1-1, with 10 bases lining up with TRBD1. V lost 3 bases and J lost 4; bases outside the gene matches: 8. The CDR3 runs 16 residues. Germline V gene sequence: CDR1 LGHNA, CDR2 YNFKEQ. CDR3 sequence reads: CASSHPRDRGSTEAFF. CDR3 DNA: TGTGCCAGCAGCCACCCAAGGGACAGGGGCTCCACTGAAGCTTTCTTT.

CDR3 DNA: TGTGCCACCGCGGGGACAGGGACCCGAGAAGCTTTCTTT. Translation gives CATAGTGTREAFF. This chain connects TRBV24-1 to TRBJ1-1, with TRBD1 matching 9 bases. Germline V gene sequence: CDR1 KGHDR, CDR2 SFDVKD. V shed 9 bases and J 8 bases; nucleotides not matched to a gene: 9. This CDR3 region has 13 residues.

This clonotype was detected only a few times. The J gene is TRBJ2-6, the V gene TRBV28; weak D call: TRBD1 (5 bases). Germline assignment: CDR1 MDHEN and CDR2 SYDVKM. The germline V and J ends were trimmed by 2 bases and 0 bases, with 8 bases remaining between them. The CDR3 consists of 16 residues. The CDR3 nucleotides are TGTGCCAGCAGTTTAGGGGCCCGCTCTGGGGCCAACGTCCTGACTTTC. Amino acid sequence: CASSLGARSGANVLTF.

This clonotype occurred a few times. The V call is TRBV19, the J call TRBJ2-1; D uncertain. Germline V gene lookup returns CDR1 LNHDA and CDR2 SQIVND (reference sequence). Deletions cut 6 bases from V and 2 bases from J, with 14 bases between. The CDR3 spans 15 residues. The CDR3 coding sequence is TGTGCCAGTAGCCCCGGCGGCAGTACCTACAATGAGCAGTTCTTC. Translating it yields CASSPGGSTYNEQFF.

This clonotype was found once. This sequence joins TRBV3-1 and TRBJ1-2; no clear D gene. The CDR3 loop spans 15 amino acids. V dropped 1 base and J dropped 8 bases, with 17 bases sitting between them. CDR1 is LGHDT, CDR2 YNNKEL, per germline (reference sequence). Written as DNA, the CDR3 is TGTGCCAGCAGCCAAGTCTTCGCTACCCAGCGGGGCTACACCTTC. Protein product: CASSQVFATQRGYTF. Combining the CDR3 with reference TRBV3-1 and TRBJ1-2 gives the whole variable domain DTAVSQTPKYLVTQMGNDKSIKCEQNLGHDTMYWYKQDSKKFLKIMFSYNNKELIINETVPNRFSPKSPDKAHLNLHINSLELGDSAVYFCASSQVFATQRGYTFGSGTRLTVV.

DNA for the CDR3: TGTGCCAGCAGCTCCCGACAAAAGGGTAGCAATCAGCCCCAGCATTTT. It translates to CASSSRQKGSNQPQHF. The chain couples TRBV13 to TRBJ1-5; D not resolved. Germline V gives CDR1 PRHDT, CDR2 FYEKMQ (reference sequence). The length of the CDR3 is 16 residues. V lost 4 bases to trimming and J lost 0 bases, with 13 bases between them.

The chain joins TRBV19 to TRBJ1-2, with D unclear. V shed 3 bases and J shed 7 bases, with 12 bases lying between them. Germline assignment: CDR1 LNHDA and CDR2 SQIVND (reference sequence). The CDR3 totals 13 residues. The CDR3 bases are TGTGCCAGTAGTATGACCCTCGTCAGTGGCTACACCTTC. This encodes CASSMTLVSGYTF.

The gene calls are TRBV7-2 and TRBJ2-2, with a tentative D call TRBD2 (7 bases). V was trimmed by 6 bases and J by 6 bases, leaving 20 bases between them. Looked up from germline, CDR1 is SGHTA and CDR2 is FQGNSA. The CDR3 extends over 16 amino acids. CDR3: CASRTGRARVSGELFF. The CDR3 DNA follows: TGTGCCAGCAGAACAGGGAGGGCTAGGGTGTCCGGGGAGCTGTTTTTT.

The CDR3 is CASSYGAGAPDEQYF. The CDR3 nucleotides read TGTGCCAGCAGTTATGGGGCGGGAGCACCGGACGAGCAGTACTTC. V and J are TRBV6-2 or TRBV6-3 and TRBJ2-7, with 7 bases aligning to TRBD2. The CDR3 consists of 15 residues. Germline V gene data show CDR1 as MNHEY and CDR2 as SVGEGT. The V and J ends lost 3 bases and 5 bases, in that order; junction bases with no gene match: 10.

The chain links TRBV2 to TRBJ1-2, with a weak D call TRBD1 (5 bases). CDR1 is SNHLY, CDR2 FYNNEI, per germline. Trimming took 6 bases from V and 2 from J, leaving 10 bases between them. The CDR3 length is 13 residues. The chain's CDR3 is CASREGTNYGYTF. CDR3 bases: TGTGCCAGCAGGGAGGGGACCAACTATGGCTACACCTTC.

The CDR3 sequence is CASSLNPQGAYYGYTF. The CDR3 DNA follows: TGTGCCAGCAGTTTAAATCCGCAGGGGGCTTACTATGGCTACACCTTC. The chain employs TRBV12-3 or TRBV12-4 and TRBJ1-2, with 8 bases lining up with TRBD1. CDR3 size: 16 residues. The V gene end was trimmed by 2 bases and the J gene end by 3 bases; junction bases not matched to a gene: 8.

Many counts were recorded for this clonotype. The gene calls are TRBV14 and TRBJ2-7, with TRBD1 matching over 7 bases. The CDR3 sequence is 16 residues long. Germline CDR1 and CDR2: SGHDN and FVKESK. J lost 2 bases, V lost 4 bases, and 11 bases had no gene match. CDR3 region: CASSLLGGGLTYEQYF. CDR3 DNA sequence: TGTGCCAGCAGCCTTTTAGGGGGCGGATTGACCTACGAGCAGTACTTC.

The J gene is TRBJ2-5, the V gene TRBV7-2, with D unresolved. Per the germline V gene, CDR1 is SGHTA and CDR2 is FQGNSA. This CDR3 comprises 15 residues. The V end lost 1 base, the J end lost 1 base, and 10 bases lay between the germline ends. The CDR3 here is CASSLGVVAQETQYF. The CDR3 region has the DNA TGTGCCAGCAGCTTAGGAGTCGTAGCCCAAGAGACCCAGTACTTC.

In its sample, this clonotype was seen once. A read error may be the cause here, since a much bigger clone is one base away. The CDR3 bases are TGCAGCGTCAGGGCGCCAGGGAGCTGGAAGCAGTACTTC. Amino acids: CSVRAPGSWKQYF. The rearrangement joins TRBV29-1 to TRBJ2-7; tentatively, D is TRBD1 or TRBD2 (5 bases each). V lost 6 bases and J lost 8, with 20 bases in between. There are 13 residues in the CDR3. The germline V gene has CDR1 SQVTM and CDR2 ANQGSEA.

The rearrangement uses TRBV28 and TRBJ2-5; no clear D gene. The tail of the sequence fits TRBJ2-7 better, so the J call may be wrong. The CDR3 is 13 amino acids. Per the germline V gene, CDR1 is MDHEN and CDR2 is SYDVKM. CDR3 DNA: TGTGCCAGCAGTTTAAAGGTTCCCTACGAGCAGTACTTC. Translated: CASSLKVPYEQYF.

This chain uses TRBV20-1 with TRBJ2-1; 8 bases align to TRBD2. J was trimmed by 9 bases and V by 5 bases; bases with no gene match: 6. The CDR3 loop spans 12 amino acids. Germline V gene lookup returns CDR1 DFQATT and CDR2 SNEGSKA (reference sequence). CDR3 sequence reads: CSAETLAGEQFF. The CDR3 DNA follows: TGCAGTGCTGAGACTCTAGCGGGTGAGCAGTTCTTC.

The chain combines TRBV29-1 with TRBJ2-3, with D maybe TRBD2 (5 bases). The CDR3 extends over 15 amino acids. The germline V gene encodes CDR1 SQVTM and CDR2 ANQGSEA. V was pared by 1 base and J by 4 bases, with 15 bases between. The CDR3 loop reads CSVEGIRGISDTQYF. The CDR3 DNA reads TGCAGCGTTGAAGGAATACGGGGAATTTCAGATACGCAGTATTTT.

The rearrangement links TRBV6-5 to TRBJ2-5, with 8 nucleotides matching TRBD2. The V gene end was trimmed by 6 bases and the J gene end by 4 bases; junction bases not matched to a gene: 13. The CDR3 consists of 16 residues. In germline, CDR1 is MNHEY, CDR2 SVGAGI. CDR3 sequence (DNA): TGTGCCAGCAGCTTTGAAGTAGCGGGGTTAGGAGAGACCCAGTACTTC. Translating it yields CASSFEVAGLGETQYF.

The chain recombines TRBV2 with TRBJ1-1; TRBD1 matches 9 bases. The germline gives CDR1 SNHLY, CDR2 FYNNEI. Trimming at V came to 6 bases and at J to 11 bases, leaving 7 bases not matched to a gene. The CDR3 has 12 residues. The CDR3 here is CASRGTGQYAFF. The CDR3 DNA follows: TGTGCCAGCAGGGGGACAGGGCAATACGCTTTCTTT.

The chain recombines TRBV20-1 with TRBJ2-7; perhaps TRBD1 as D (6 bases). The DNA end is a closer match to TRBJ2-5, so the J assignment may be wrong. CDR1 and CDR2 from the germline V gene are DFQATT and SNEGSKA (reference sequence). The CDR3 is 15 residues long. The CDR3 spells CSAGQEKGGQETQYF. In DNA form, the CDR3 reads TGCAGTGCTGGCCAGGAGAAAGGGGGCCAAGAGACCCAGTACTTC.

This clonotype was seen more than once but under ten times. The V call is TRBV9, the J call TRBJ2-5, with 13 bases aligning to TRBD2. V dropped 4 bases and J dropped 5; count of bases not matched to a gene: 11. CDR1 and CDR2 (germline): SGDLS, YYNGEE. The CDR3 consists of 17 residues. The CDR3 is CASSPRTSGSVGETQYF. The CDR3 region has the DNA TGTGCCAGCAGCCCTCGGACTAGCGGGAGTGTCGGCGAGACCCAGTACTTC.

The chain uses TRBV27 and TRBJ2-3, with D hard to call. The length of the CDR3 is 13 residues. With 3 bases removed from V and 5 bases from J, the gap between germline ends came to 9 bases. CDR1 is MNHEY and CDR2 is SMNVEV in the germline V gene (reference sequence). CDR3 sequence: CASSLVILDTQYF. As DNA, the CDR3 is TGTGCCAGCAGTTTGGTCATATTAGATACGCAGTATTTT.

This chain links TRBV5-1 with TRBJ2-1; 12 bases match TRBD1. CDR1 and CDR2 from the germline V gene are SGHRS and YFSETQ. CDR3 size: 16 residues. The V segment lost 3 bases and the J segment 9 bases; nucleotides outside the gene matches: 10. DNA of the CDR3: TGCGCCAGCAGCTGGGGGACAGGGGGCAGGACGAGTGAGCAGTTCTTC. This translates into CASSWGTGGRTSEQFF.

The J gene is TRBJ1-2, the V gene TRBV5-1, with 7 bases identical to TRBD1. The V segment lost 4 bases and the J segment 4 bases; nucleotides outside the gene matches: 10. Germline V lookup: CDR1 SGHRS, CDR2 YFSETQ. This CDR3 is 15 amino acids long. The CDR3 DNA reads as TGCGCCAGCAGCCTAACGCCGGACAGGTCCTATGGCTACACCTTC. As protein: CASSLTPDRSYGYTF. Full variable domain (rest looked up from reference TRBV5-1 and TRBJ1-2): KAGVTQTPRYLIKTRGQQVTLSCSPISGHRSVSWYQQTPGQGLQFLFEYFSETQRNKGNFPGRFSGRQFSNSRSEMNVSTLELGDSALYLCASSLTPDRSYGYTFGSGTRLTVV.

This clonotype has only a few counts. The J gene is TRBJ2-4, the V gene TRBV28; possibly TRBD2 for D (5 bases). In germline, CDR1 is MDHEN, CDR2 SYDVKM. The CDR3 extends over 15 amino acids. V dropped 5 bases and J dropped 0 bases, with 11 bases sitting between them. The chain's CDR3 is CASSPRGLAKNIQYF. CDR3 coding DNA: TGTGCCAGCAGTCCCCGGGGTCTAGCCAAAAACATTCAGTACTTC.